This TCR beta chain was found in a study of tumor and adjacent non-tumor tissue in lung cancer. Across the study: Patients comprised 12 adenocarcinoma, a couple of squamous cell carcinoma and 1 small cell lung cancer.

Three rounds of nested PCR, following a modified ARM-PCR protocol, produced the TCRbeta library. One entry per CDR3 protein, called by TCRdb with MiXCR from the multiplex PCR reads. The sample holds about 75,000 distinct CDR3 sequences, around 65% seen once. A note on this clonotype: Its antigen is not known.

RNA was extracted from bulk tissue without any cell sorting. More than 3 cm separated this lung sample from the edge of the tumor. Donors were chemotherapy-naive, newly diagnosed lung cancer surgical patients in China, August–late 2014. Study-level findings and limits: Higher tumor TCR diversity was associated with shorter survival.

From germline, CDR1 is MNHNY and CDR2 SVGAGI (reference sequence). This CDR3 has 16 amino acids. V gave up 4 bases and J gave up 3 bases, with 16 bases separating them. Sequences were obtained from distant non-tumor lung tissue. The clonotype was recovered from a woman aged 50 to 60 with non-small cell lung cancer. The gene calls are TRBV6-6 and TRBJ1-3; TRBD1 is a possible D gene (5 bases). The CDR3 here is CASSSRQSAFGNTIYF. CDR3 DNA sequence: TGTGCCAGCAGTTCCCGACAGAGTGCCTTTGGAAACACCATATATTTT.